This TCR beta chain was documented in a study of CD8 T cells in Susac syndrome. A quantity of about 0.45 to 1 ug RNA underwent reverse transcription using random hexamers. Coverage of TCR beta CDR3 amplification by immunoSEQ multiplex PCR extended to 54 Vbeta and 13 Jbeta. TCRdb redid the calling of the immunoSEQ multiplex PCR reads with MiXCR, one entry per CDR3 protein. Of approximately 120,000 distinct CDR3 sequences listed, less than 97% were seen once; the top ten hold 0.096%. This clonotype was observed a handful of times. The CDR3 is 15 amino acids. The germline V gene has CDR1 MGHDK and CDR2 SYGVNS. The ends lost 5 bases at V and 2 bases at J; junction bases unmatched: 7. From blood CD8+ and CD4+ T cells, the TCR beta chain was sequenced. CD8+ and CD4+ T cells were negatively isolated; TEMRA cells were FACS-enriched.

The J gene is TRBJ2-3, the V gene TRBV25-1; 7 bases match TRBD1. This receptor was identified in a human donor in good health. Specimen: CD4+ T cells from PBMCs. This CDR3 is CASSRSGGNTDTQYF. The CDR3 nucleotides read TGTGCCAGCAGTAGGTCAGGGGGAAACACAGATACGCAGTATTTT.